The source of this T cell receptor (beta chain) is a study of CD8 T cells in ankylosing spondylitis. The study, taken as a whole, reports: Researchers report that disease-linked clones proved CD8+ and relatively rare in peripheral blood. Eight or nine highly homologous variants formed a TCR beta motif that appeared characteristic of ankylosing spondylitis blood. The authors reported significant enrichment of disease-linked clones in matched ankylosing spondylitis synovial fluid. In synovial fluid and blood from reactive arthritis, some motif variants were previously reported.

Germline CDR1 SEHNR, CDR2 FQNEAQ (reference sequence). V was trimmed by 4 bases and J by 5 bases, leaving 5 bases between them. The CDR3 spans 11 residues. 5'-RACE, quantitative and with molecular barcodes, yielded the TCR beta libraries. TCRdb re-called the 5' RACE reads through MiXCR, storing one row per CDR3 protein. The repertoire holds roughly 440,000 distinct CDR3 sequences, more than 15% seen once, with about 0.94% in the top ten. This clonotype was picked up a small number of times. Its antigen remains unidentified. What was sequenced was blood, either unsorted or a sorted T cell fraction (not recorded which). The gene calls are TRBV7-9 and TRBJ2-5; no definite D call. This receptor was identified in a male donor with ankylosing spondylitis. The CDR3: CASSWAETQYF. The CDR3 DNA reads as TGTGCCAGCAGCTGGGCCGAGACCCAGTACTTC.